This paragraph covers one TCR beta chain sequence. The target antigen is unknown. This sample is drawn from a study of response to subunit inactivated influenza vaccine. Study-wide points: With each seasonal influenza vaccination, the authors suggested, few new T cells are recruited.

In TCRdb, the RT-PCR reads were re-called with MiXCR into one record per CDR3 protein. Found here are fewer than 350,000 distinct CDR3 sequences, just over 20% of them singletons; the top ten hold about a tenth. V was trimmed by 3 bases and J by 0 bases, leaving 26 bases between them. This CDR3 is built from 21 residues. The V gene's germline CDR1 is ENHRY and CDR2 SYGVKD. Specimen: PBMCs from blood, collected 21 months after vaccination. The chain combines TRBV10-3 with TRBJ2-2, with D perhaps TRBD2 (5 bases). The sequence was obtained from a man aged 50-75 years who received an inactivated influenza vaccine. The CDR3 here is CAISEQPGKARVAANTGELFF. As DNA, the CDR3 is TGTGCCATCAGTGAACAACCGGGGAAGGCGCGGGTAGCCGCGAACACCGGGGAGCTGTTTTTT.